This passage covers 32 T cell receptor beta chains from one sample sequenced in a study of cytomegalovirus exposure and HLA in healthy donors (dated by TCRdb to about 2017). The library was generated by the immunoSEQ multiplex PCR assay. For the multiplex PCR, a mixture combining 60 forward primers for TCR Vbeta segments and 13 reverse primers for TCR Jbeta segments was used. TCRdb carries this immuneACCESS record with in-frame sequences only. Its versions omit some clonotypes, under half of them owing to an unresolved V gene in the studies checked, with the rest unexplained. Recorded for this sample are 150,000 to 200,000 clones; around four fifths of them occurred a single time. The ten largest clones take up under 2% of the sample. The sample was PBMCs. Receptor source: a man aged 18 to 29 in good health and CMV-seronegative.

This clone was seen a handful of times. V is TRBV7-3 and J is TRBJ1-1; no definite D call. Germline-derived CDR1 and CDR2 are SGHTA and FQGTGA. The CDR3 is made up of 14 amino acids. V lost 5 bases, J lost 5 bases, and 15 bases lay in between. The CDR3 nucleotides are TGTGCCAGCAGCCTCAGCCCCTCGGGTACTGAAGCTTTCTTT. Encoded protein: CASSLSPSGTEAFF.

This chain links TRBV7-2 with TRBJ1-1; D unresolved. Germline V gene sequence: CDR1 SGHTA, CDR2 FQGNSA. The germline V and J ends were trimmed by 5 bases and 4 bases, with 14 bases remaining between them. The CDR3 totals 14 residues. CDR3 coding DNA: TGTGCCAGCAGCGCGCTACTAACGCTCACTGAAGCTTTCTTT. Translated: CASSALLTLTEAFF.

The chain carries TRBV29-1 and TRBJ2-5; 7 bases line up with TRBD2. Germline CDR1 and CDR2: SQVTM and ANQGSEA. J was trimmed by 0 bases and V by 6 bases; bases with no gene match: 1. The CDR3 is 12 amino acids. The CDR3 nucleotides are TGCAGCGTGCGGGGGTACCAAGAGACCCAGTACTTC. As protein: CSVRGYQETQYF.

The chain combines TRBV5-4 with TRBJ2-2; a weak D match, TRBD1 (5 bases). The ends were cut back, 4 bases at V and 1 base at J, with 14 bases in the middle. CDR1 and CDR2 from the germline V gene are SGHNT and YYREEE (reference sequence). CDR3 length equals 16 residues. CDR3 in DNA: TGTGCCAGCAGCCCCCTAGGGGCCCTGAACACCGGGGAGCTGTTTTTT. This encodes CASSPLGALNTGELFF.

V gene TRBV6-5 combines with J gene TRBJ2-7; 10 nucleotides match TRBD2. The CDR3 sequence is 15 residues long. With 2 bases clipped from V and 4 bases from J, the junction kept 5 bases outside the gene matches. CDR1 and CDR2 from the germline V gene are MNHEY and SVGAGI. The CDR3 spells CASSYGFSGGYEQYF. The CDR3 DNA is TGTGCCAGCAGTTACGGGTTTAGCGGGGGGTACGAGCAGTACTTC.

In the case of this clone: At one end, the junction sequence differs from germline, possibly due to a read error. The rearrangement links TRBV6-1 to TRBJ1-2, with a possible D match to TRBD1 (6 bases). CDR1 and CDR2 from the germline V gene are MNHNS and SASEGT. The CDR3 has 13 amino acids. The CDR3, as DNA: TGCGTCACCTCCGGGACAACAAACTATGGCTACACCTTC. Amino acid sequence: CVTSGTTNYGYTF.

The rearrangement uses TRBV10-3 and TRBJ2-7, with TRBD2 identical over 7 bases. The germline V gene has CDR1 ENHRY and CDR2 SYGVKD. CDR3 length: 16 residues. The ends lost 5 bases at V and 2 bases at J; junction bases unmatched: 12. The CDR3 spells CAISSSLAGDPYEQYF. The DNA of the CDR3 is TGTGCCATCAGTTCATCATTGGCGGGAGATCCCTACGAGCAGTACTTC.

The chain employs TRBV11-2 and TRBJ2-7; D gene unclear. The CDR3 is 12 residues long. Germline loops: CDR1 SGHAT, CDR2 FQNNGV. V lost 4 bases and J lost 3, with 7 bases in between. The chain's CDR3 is CASSSTDYEQYF. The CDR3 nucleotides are TGTGCCAGCAGCTCCACAGACTACGAGCAGTACTTC.

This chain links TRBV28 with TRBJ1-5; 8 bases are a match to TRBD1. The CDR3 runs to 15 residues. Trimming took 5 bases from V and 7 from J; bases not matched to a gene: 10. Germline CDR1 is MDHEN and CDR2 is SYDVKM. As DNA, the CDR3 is TGTGCCAGCAGTCCATCCTCAGGGGGCGGCCAGCCCCAGCATTTT. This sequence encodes CASSPSSGGGQPQHF.

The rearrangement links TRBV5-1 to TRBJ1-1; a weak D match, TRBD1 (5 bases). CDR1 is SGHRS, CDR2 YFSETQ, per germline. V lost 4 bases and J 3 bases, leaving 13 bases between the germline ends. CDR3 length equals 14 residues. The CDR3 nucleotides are TGCGCCAGCAGCATAACGGGGGGGGACACTGAAGCTTTCTTT. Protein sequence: CASSITGGDTEAFF.

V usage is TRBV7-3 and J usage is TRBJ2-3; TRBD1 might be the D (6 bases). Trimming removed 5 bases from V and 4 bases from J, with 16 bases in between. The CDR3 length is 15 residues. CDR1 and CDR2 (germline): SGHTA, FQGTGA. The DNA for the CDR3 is TGTGCCAGCAGCCGTCAGGGGCATCGTTCAGATACGCAGTATTTT. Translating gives CASSRQGHRSDTQYF.

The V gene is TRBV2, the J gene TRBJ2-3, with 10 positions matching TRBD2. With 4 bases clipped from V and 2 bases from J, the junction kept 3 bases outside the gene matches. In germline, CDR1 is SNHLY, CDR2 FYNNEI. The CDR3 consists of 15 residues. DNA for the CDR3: TGTGCCAGCAGTGGTAGCGGGGGGCCCACAGATACGCAGTATTTT. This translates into CASSGSGGPTDTQYF.

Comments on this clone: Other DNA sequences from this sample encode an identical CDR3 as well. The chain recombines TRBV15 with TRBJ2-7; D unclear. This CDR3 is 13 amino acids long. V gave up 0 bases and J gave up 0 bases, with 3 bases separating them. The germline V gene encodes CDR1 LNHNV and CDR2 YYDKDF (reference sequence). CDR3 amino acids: CATSRDLSYEQYF. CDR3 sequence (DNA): TGTGCCACCAGCAGAGATCTCTCCTACGAGCAGTACTTC.

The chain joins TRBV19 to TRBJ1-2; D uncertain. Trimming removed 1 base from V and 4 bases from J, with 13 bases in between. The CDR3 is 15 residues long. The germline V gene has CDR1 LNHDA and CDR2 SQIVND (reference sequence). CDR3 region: CASSIVPAFGYGYTF. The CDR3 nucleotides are TGTGCCAGTAGTATAGTTCCCGCCTTCGGCTATGGCTACACCTTC.

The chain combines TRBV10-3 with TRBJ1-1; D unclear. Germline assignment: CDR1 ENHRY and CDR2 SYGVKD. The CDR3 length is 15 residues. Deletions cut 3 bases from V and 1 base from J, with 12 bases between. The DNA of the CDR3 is TGTGCCATCAGTGAAGGGAGTGGAGGGAACACTGAAGCTTTCTTT. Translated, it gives CAISEGSGGNTEAFF.

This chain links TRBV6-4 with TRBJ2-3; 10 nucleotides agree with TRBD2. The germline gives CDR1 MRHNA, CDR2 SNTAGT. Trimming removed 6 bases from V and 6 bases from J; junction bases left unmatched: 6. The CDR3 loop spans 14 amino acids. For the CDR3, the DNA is TGTGCCAGCAGACAAGCGGGGGGGTCGGATACGCAGTATTTT. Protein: CASRQAGGSDTQYF.

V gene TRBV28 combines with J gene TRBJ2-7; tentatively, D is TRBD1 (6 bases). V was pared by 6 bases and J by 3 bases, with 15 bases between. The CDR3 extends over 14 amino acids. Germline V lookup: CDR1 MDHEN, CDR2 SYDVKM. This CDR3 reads CASSRVGQNYEQYF. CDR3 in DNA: TGTGCCAGCAGCCGCGTCGGACAGAACTACGAGCAGTACTTC.

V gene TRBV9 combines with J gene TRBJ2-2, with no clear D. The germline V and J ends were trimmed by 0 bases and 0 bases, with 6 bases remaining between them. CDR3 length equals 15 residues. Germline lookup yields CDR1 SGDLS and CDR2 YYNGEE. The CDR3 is CASSVGAANTGELFF. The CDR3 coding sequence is TGTGCCAGCAGCGTAGGGGCAGCGAACACCGGGGAGCTGTTTTTT.

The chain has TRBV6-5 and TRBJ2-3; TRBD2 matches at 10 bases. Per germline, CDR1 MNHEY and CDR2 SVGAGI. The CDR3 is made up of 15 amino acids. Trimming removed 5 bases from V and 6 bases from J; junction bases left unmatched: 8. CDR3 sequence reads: CASSRSGGTSDTQYF. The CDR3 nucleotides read TGTGCCAGCAGTCGTAGCGGGGGGACCTCGGATACGCAGTATTTT.

Written as DNA, the CDR3 is TGCGCCAGCAGCCAACGGACAGCCGGGAACACTGAAGCTTTCTTT. Its translation: CASSQRTAGNTEAFF. This chain joins TRBV4-1 and TRBJ1-1, with TRBD1 as a possible D gene (6 bases). The CDR3 spans 15 residues. V dropped 2 bases and J dropped 1 base, with 11 bases sitting between them. Germline assignment: CDR1 MGHRA and CDR2 YSYEKL.

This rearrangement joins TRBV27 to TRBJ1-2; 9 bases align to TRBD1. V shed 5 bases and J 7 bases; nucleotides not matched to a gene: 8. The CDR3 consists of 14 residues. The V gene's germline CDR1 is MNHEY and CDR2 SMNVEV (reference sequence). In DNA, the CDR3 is TGTGCCAGCAGTACTCAGACAGGGGGTACTGGCTACACCTTC. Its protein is CASSTQTGGTGYTF.

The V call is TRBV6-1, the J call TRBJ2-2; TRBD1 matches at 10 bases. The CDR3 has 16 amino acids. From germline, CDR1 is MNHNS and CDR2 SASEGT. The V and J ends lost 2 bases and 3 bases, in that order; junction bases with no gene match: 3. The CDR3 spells CASSEIGTGDTGELFF. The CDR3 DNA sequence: TGTGCCAGCAGTGAAATTGGGACAGGGGACACCGGGGAGCTGTTTTTT.

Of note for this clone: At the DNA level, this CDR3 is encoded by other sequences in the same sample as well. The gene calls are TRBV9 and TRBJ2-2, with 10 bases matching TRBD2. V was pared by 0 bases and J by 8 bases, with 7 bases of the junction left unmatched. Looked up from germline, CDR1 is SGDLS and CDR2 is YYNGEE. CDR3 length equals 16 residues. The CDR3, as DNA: TGTGCCAGCAGCGTAGAAAGCGGGAGGGCGTCTGGGGAGCTGTTTTTT. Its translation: CASSVESGRASGELFF.

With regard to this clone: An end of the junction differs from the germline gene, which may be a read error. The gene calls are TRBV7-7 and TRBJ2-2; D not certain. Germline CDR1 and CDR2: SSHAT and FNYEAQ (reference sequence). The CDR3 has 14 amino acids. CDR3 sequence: CASSQHENTGELFF. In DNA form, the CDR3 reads TGTGCTAGCAGCCAACACGAGAACACCGGGGAGCTGTTTTTT.

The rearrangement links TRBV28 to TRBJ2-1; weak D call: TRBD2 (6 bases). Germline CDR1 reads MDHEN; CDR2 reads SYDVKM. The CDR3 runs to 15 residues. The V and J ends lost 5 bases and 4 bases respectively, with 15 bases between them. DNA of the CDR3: TGTGCCAGCAGTCGCGGGCTAGCGACGTACAATGAGCAGTTCTTC. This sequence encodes CASSRGLATYNEQFF.

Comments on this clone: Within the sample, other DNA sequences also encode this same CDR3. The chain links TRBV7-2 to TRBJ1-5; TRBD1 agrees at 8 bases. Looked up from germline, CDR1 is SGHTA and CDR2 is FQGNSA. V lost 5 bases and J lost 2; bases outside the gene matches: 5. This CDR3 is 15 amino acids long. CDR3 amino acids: CASSLRGQGNQPQHF. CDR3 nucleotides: TGTGCCAGCAGCCTTAGGGGACAGGGCAATCAGCCCCAGCATTTT.

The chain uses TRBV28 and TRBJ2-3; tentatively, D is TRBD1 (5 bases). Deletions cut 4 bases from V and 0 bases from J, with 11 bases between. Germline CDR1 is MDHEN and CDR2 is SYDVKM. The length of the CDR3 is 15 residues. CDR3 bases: TGTGCCAGCAGTTACCAGGGATTTAGCACAGATACGCAGTATTTT. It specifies CASSYQGFSTDTQYF. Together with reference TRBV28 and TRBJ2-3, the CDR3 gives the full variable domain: DVKVTQSSRYLVKRTGEKVFLECVQDMDHENMFWYRQDPGLGLRLIYFSYDVKMKEKGDIPEGYSVSREKKERFSLILESASTNQTSMYLCASSYQGFSTDTQYFGPGTRLTVL.

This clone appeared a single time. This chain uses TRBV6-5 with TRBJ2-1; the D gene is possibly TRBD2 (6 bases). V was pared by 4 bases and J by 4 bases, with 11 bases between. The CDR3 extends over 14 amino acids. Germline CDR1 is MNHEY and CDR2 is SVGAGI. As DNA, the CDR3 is TGTGCCAGCAGTTCGACTAGACCGTACAATGAGCAGTTCTTC. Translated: CASSSTRPYNEQFF.

The CDR3 DNA reads as TGTGCCAGCAGGACCACCAATGGACGGGATCTCACCGGGGAGCTGTTTTTT. Protein product: CASRTTNGRDLTGELFF. The rearrangement uses TRBV5-6 and TRBJ2-2, with D perhaps matching TRBD2 (5 bases). Trimming removed 5 bases from V and 4 bases from J, with 21 bases in between. There are 17 residues in the CDR3. Germline CDR1 is SGHDT and CDR2 is YYEEEE.

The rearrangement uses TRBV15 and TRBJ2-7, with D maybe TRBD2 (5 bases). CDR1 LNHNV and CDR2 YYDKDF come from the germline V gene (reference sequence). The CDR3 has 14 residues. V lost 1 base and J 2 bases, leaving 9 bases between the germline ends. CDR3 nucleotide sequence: TGTGCCACCAGCAGAGGGACGGAGGCCTACGAGCAGTACTTC. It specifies CATSRGTEAYEQYF.

The DNA of the CDR3 is TGTGCCAGTAGCGCGATGAATGAGCAGTTCTTC. It translates to CASSAMNEQFF. This chain uses TRBV19 with TRBJ2-1; no definite D call. The CDR3 contains 11 residues. Trimming removed 6 bases from V and 7 bases from J, with 7 bases in between. Germline values: CDR1 LNHDA, CDR2 SQIVND (reference sequence).

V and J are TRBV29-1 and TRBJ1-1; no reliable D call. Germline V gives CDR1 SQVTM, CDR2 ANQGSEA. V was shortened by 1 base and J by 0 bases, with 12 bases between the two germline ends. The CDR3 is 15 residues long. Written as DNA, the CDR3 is TGCAGCGTTGAAGCGGACGCGGGAATGAACACTGAAGCTTTCTTT. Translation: CSVEADAGMNTEAFF.